These 9 T cell receptor beta chains came from one sample sequenced in a study of T-cell memory formation after mild COVID-19. TCRdb processed the 5' RACE reads anew with MiXCR; each CDR3 protein has one entry. This table has roughly 550,000 distinct CDR3 sequences, about 20% appearing once. Input material: PBMCs or a T cell subset sorted from them (not recorded which). Receptors originate from an adult woman who had mild COVID-19 (a few samples of this study predate the infection). Cell type and time point are not known.

The V gene is TRBV12-3 or TRBV12-4, the J gene TRBJ2-1; 7 bases are shared with TRBD1. The CDR3 spans 15 residues. V lost 7 bases, J lost 4 bases, and 10 bases stayed unmatched. The CDR3 sequence is CASTHPGQLYNEQFF. The DNA of the CDR3 is TGTGCCAGCACTCACCCGGGACAGTTATACAATGAGCAGTTCTTC.

This chain uses TRBV29-1 with TRBJ2-7; 8 bases line up with TRBD1. Germline CDR1 SQVTM, CDR2 ANQGSEA. Germline trimming cut 3 bases from V and 6 bases from J; bases unmatched to any gene: 4. The CDR3 consists of 12 residues. The chain's CDR3 is CSVDQGAGEQYF. The CDR3 DNA reads TGCAGCGTTGACCAGGGGGCCGGCGAGCAGTACTTC.

The chain couples TRBV6-6 to TRBJ2-7; 7 bases fit TRBD1. The ends lost 6 bases at V and 12 bases at J; junction bases unmatched: 20. This CDR3 spans 15 amino acids. CDR1 MNHNY and CDR2 SVGAGI come from the germline V gene (reference sequence). This CDR3 reads CASSPTRQGWAPRYF. CDR3 coding DNA: TGTGCCAGCAGCCCCACCCGACAGGGTTGGGCCCCGCGGTACTTC.

The V and J genes are TRBV30 and TRBJ1-1, with a possible D match to TRBD1 (5 bases). The ends were cut back, 2 bases at V and 1 base at J, with 8 bases in the middle. The CDR3 is made up of 13 amino acids. Germline CDR1 GTSNPN, CDR2 SVGIG (reference sequence). The CDR3 loop is CAWSLQGNTEAFF. The CDR3 DNA sequence: TGTGCCTGGAGTCTTCAGGGGAACACTGAAGCTTTCTTT.

The rearrangement joins TRBV7-2 to TRBJ1-5, with D unclear. V was clipped by 2 bases and J by 3 bases, with 8 bases between them. The germline V gene encodes CDR1 SGHTA and CDR2 FQGNSA. This CDR3 contains 14 residues. This chain's CDR3 is CASSLTHPNQPQHF. CDR3 nucleotide sequence: TGTGCCAGCAGCTTAACACACCCCAATCAGCCCCAGCATTTT.

This clonotype came up many times. This chain uses TRBV23-1 with TRBJ1-5; D uncertain. TRBV23-1 carries the ORF label, with uncertain function. The germline V and J ends were trimmed by 0 bases and 0 bases, with 9 bases remaining between them. The CDR3 sequence is 16 residues long. DNA of the CDR3: TGCGCCAGCAGTCAATCGGGCCCTGCTAGCAATCAGCCCCAGCATTTT. As protein: CASSQSGPASNQPQHF.

This rearrangement joins TRBV12-3 or TRBV12-4 to TRBJ2-3; tentative D call: TRBD1 (5 bases). The CDR3 sequence is 17 residues long. V was trimmed by 4 bases and J by 8 bases, leaving 25 bases between them. This CDR3 is CASSSLYLQGPAGTQYF. In DNA, the CDR3 is TGTGCCAGCAGTTCTTTGTATCTTCAGGGCCCCGCAGGTACGCAGTATTTT.

This chain joins TRBV6-1 and TRBJ1-5, with D perhaps TRBD1 (6 bases). V was trimmed by 6 bases and J by 2 bases, leaving 17 bases between them. The germline V gene encodes CDR1 MNHNS and CDR2 SASEGT. The CDR3 consists of 16 residues. The CDR3 DNA is TGTGCCAGCAGCTTTTCCCTCAACAGGGGCAATCAGCCCCAGCATTTT. Translated, it gives CASSFSLNRGNQPQHF.

J is TRBJ2-7 and V is TRBV18; 7 positions match TRBD2. The CDR3 extends over 13 amino acids. Germline trimming cut 5 bases from V and 3 bases from J; bases unmatched to any gene: 4. The germline gives CDR1 KGHSH, CDR2 LQKENI. This CDR3 reads CASSESGIYEQYF. CDR3 in DNA: TGTGCCAGCTCAGAAAGCGGGATCTACGAGCAGTACTTC.